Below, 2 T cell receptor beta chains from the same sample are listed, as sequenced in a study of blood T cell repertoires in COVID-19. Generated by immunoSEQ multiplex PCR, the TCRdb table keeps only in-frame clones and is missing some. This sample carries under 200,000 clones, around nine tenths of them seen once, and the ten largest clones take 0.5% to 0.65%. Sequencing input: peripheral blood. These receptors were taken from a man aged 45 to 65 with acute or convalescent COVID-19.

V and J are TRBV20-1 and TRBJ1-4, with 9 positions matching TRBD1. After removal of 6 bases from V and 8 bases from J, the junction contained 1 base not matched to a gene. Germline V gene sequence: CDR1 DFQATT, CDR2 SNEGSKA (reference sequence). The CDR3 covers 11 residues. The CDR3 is CSAGTGEKLFF. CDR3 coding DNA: TGCAGTGCAGGGACAGGGGAAAAACTGTTTTTT.

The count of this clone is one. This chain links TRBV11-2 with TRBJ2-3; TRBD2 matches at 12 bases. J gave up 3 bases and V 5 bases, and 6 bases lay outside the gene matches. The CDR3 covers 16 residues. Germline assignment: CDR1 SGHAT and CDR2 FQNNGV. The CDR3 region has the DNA TGTGCCAGCAGCCTACTAGCGGGGGGACCAACAGATACGCAGTATTTT. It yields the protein CASSLLAGGPTDTQYF.